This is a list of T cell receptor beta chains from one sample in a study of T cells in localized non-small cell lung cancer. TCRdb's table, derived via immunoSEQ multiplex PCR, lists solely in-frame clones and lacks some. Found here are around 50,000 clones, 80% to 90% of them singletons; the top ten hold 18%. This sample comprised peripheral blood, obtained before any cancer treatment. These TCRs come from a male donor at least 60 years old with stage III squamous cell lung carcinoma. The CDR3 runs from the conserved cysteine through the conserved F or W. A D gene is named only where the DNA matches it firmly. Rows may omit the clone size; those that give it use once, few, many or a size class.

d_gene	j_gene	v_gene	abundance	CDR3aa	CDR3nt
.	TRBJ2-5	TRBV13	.	CASSGGTAQGGTQYF	TGTGCCAGCAGCGGGGGGACGGCCCAGGGAGGGACCCAGTACTTC
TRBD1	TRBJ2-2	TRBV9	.	CASSTQGVPGELFF	TGTGCCAGCAGCACCCAGGGGGTGCCCGGGGAGCTGTTTTTT
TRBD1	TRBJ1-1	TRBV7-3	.	CASSVTGATEAFF	TGTGCCAGCAGCGTTACAGGGGCTACTGAAGCTTTCTTT
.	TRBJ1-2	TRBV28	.	CASSSRVYGYTF	TGTGCCAGCAGTTCACGGGTCTATGGCTACACCTTC
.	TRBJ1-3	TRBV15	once	CATSRTTGFDGNTIYF	TGTGCCACCAGCAGAACCACAGGGTTCGACGGAAACACCATATATTTT
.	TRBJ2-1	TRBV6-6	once	CASSYPKLVDEQFF	TGTGCCAGCAGTTACCCGAAACTAGTAGATGAGCAGTTCTTC
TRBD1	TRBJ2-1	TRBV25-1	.	CASSPEGQGGIDEQFF	TGTGCCAGCAGTCCCGAAGGACAGGGGGGGATAGATGAGCAGTTCTTC
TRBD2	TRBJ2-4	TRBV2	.	CASSEASGRAKNIQYF	TGTGCCAGCAGTGAAGCTAGCGGGAGGGCCAAAAACATTCAGTACTTC
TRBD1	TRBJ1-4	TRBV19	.	CASTGQGEAEKLFF	TGTGCCAGTACGGGACAGGGGGAGGCTGAAAAACTGTTTTTT
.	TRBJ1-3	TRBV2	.	CASSVTAAGNTIYF	TGTGCCAGCAGTGTGACTGCAGCTGGAAACACCATATATTTT
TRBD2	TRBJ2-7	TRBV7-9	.	CASSLAGGPSEQYF	TGTGCCAGCAGCTTGGCGGGAGGGCCTAGTGAGCAGTACTTC
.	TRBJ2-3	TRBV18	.	CASSPRVASTDTQYF	TGTGCCAGCTCACCAAGGGTAGCTAGCACAGATACGCAGTATTTT
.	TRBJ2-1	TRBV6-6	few	CASSSGPYNEQFF	TGTGCCAGCAGTTCGGGGCCTTACAATGAGCAGTTCTTC
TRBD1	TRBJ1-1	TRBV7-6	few	CASSFTERTGAEAFF	TGTGCCAGCAGCTTCACCGAAAGGACAGGCGCTGAAGCTTTCTTT
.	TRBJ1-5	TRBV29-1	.	CSVGSGTGGNQPQHF	TGCAGCGTTGGTTCAGGGACCGGGGGCAATCAGCCCCAGCATTTT
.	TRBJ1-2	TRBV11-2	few	CASSGDGEPDGYTF	TGTGCCAGCAGCGGGGACGGAGAACCCGATGGCTACACCTTC
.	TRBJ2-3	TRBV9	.	CASSPLVPNTQYF	TGTGCCAGCAGCCCTCTGGTGCCAAATACGCAGTATTTT
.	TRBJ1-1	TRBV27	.	CASNGGTEAFF	TGTGCCAGCAACGGGGGCACTGAAGCTTTCTTT
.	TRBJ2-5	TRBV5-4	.	CASSPTSGEAQYF	TGTGCCAGCAGCCCCACGTCGGGAGAGGCCCAGTACTTC
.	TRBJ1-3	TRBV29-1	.	CSVEVGNTIYF	TGCAGCGTTGAAGTTGGAAACACCATATATTTT
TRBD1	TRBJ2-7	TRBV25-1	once	CASSGTGTGRNEQYF	TGTGCCAGCAGTGGAACCGGGACAGGGAGGAACGAGCAGTACTTC
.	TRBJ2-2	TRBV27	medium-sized	CASSLSRGTGELFF	TGTGCCAGCAGTTTAAGTAGGGGAACCGGGGAGCTGTTTTTT
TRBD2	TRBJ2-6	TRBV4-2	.	CASSPNGRGVGANVLTF	TGTGCCAGCAGCCCCAACGGCCGGGGGGTCGGGGCCAACGTCCTGACTTTC
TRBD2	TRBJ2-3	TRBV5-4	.	CASSSGLAGGGTDTQYF	TGTGCCAGCAGCTCGGGACTAGCGGGGGGAGGTACAGATACGCAGTATTTT
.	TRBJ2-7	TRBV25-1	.	CASSDRGLSEQYF	TGTGCCAGCAGTGACCGGGGCCTGAGCGAGCAGTACTTC
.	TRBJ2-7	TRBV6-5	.	CAVRVGVYEQYF	TGTGCCGTTCGAGTTGGGGTCTACGAGCAGTACTTC
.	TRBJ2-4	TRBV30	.	CAWRITVLLAKNIQYF	TGTGCCTGGAGGATTACAGTTCTACTAGCCAAAAACATTCAGTACTTC
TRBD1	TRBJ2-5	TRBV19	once	CASSMDRGRETQYF	TGTGCCAGTAGTATGGACAGGGGGCGGGAGACCCAGTACTTC
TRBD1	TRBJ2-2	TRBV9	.	CASSWTGDTGELFF	TGTGCCAGCAGCTGGACAGGGGACACCGGGGAGCTGTTTTTT
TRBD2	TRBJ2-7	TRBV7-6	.	CASSPRLAGGYEQYF	TGTGCCAGCAGCCCAAGACTAGCGGGAGGCTACGAGCAGTACTTC
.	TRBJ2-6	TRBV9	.	CASSLSLAGANVLTF	TGTGCCAGCAGCCTGTCTTTGGCCGGGGCCAACGTCCTGACTTTC
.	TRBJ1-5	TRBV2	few	CASSERTPNQPQHF	TGTGCCAGCAGTGAACGGACACCGAATCAGCCCCAGCATTTT
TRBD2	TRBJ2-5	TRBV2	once	CASSEFSSGAGETQYF	TGTGCCAGCAGTGAATTTTCTAGCGGGGCGGGGGAGACCCAGTACTTC
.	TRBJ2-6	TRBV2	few	CASSDWGAGANVLTF	TGTGCCAGCAGTGACTGGGGCGCGGGGGCCAACGTCCTGACTTTC
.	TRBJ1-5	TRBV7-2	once	CASSLFVHSNQPQHF	TGTGCCAGCAGCTTATTCGTACATAGCAATCAGCCCCAGCATTTT
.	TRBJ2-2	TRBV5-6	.	CASSSISGELFF	TGTGCCAGCAGCTCTATCTCCGGGGAGCTGTTTTTT
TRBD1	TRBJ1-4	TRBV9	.	CASSVDSGGHEKLFF	TGTGCCAGCAGCGTAGATTCAGGGGGGCATGAAAAACTGTTTTTT
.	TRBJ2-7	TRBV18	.	CASSPNNRVREQYF	TGTGCCAGCTCACCAAACAACAGGGTTCGTGAGCAGTACTTC
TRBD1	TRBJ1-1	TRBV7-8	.	CASSLDRQGARTFF	TGTGCCAGCAGCTTAGATCGACAGGGGGCGCGAACTTTCTTT
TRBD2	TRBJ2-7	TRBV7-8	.	CARPAGPSYEQYF	TGTGCCCGGCCAGCGGGACCCTCCTACGAGCAGTACTTC
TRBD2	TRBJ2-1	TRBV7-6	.	CASSSGLAVNEQFF	TGTGCCAGCAGCTCGGGACTAGCGGTTAATGAGCAGTTCTTC
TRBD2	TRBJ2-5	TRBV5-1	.	CASSLRLAGTQETQYF	TGCGCCAGCAGCCTCCGACTAGCGGGGACCCAAGAGACCCAGTACTTC
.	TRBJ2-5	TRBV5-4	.	CASSLGQQETQYF	TGTGCCAGCAGCTTGGGACAGCAAGAGACCCAGTACTTC
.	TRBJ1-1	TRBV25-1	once	CASSEGRMNTEAFF	TGTGCCAGCAGTGAGGGCCGTATGAACACTGAAGCTTTCTTT
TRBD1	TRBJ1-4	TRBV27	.	CASRLTGAGEKLFF	TGTGCCAGCAGGCTGACAGGGGCTGGTGAAAAACTGTTTTTT
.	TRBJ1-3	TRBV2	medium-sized	CASSEREGNTIYF	TGTGCCAGCAGTGAAAGGGAAGGAAACACCATATATTTT
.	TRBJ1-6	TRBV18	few	CASSPDLSPLHF	TGTGCCAGCTCACCAGACCTTTCACCCCTCCACTTT
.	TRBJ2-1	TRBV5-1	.	CASRSDSYNEQFF	TGCGCCAGCAGGTCCGACTCCTACAATGAGCAGTTCTTC
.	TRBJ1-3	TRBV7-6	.	CASSDQHAGVSGNTIYF	TGTGCCAGCAGCGACCAACATGCAGGGGTCTCTGGAAACACCATATATTTT